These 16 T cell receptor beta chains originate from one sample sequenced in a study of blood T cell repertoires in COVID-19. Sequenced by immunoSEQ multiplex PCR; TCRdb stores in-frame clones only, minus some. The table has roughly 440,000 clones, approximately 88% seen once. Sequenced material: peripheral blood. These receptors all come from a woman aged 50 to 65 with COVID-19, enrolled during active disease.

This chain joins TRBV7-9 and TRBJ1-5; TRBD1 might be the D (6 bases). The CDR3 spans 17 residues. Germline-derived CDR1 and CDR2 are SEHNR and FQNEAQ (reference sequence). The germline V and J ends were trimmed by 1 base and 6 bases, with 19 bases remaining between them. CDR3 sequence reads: CASSLGAGEGKSQPQHF. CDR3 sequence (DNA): TGTGCCAGCAGCTTAGGGGCAGGGGAAGGGAAATCTCAGCCCCAGCATTTT.

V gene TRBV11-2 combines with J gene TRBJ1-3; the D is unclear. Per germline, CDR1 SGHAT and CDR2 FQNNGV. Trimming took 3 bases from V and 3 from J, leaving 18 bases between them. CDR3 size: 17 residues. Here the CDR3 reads CASSFLTGYQSGNTIYF. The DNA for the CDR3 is TGTGCCAGCAGCTTCCTAACCGGGTATCAGAGTGGAAACACCATATATTTT.

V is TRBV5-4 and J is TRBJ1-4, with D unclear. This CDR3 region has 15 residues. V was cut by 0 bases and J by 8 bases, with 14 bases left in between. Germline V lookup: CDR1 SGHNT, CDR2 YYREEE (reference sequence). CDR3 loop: CASSLGGADKEKLFF. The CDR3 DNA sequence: TGTGCCAGCAGCTTGGGGGGAGCGGATAAAGAAAAACTGTTTTTT.

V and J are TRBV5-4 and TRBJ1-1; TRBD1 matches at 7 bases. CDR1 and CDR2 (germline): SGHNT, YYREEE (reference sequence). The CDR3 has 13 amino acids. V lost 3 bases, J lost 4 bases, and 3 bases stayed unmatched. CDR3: CASSSTGRTEAFF. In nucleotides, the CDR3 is TGTGCCAGCAGCTCGACAGGGCGCACTGAAGCTTTCTTT.

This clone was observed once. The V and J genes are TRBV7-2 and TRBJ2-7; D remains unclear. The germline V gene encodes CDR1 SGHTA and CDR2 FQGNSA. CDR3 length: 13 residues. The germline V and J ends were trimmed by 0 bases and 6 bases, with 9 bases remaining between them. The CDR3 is CASSLAPPGEQYF. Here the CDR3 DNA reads TGTGCCAGCAGCTTAGCCCCCCCGGGCGAGCAGTACTTC.

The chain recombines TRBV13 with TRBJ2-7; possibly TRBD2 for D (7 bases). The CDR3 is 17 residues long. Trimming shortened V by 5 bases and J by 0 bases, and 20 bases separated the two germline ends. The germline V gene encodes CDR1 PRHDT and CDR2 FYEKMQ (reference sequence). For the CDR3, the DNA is TGTGCCAGCAGCCCCGCCGAGGGGGGGGCCGGCTCCTACGAGCAGTACTTC. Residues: CASSPAEGGAGSYEQYF.

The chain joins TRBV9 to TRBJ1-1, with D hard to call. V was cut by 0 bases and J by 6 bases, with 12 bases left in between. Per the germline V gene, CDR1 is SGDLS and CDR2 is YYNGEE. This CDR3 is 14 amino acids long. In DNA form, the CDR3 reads TGTGCCAGCAGCGTAGGGGAGTTGGGAGCTGAAGCTTTCTTT. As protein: CASSVGELGAEAFF.

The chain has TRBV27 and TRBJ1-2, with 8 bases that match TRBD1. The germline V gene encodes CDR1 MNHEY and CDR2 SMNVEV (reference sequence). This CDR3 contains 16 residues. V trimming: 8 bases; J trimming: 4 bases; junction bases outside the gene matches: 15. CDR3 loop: CASLGPLTQGAYGYTF. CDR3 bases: TGTGCCAGCCTAGGGCCTTTAACCCAGGGGGCCTATGGCTACACCTTC.

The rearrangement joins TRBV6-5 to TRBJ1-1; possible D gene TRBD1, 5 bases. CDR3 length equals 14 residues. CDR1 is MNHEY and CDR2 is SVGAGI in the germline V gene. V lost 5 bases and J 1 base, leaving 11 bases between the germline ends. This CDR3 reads CASSPNQGNTEAFF. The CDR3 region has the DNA TGTGCCAGCAGTCCAAATCAGGGGAACACTGAAGCTTTCTTT.

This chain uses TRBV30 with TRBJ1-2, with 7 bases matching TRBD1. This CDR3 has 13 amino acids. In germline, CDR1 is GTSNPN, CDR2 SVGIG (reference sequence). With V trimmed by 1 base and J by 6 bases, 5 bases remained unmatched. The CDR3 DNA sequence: TGTGCCTGGAGTGCGACAGGGTATGATGGCTACACCTTC. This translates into CAWSATGYDGYTF.

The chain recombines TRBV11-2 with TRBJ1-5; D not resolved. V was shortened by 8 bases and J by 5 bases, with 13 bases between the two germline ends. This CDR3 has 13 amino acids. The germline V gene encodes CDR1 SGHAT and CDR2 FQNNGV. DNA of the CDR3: TGTGCCAGCGGCCTCTGGGCCGATCAGCCCCAGCATTTT. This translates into CASGLWADQPQHF.

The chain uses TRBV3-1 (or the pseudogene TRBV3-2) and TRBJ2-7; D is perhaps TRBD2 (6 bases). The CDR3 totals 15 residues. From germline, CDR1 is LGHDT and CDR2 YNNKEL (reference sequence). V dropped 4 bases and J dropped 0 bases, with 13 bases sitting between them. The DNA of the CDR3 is TGTGCCAGCAGCCGGCGGGGCCCGAGCTCCTACGAGCAGTACTTC. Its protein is CASSRRGPSSYEQYF.

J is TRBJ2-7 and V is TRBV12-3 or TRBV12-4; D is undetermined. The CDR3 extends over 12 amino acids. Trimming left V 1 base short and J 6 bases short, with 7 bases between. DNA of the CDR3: TGTGCCAGCAGTTTAGGTCAGTTCGAGCAGTACTTC. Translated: CASSLGQFEQYF.

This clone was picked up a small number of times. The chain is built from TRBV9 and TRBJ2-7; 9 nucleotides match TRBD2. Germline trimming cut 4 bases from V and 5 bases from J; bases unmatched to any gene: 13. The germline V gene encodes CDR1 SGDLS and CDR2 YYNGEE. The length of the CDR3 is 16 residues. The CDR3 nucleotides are TGTGCCAGCAGCCACCGACTAGCGGTTTCCTTCGACGAGCAGTACTTC. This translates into CASSHRLAVSFDEQYF.

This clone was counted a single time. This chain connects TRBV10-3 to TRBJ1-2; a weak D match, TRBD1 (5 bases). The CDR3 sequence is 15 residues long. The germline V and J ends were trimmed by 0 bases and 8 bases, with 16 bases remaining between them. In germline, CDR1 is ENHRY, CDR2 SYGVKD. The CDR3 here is CAISESQGLIGGYTF. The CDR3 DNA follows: TGTGCCATCAGTGAGTCGCAGGGTCTAATAGGCGGCTACACCTTC.

CDR3: CAWAKGGARNSPLHF. CDR3 DNA sequence: TGTGCCTGGGCGAAAGGGGGCGCCCGGAATTCACCCCTCCACTTT. The V and J genes are TRBV30 and TRBJ1-6, with 7 positions matching TRBD1. J lost 7 bases, V lost 5 bases, and 11 bases had no gene match. The CDR3 is made up of 15 amino acids. CDR1 is GTSNPN, CDR2 SVGIG, per germline (reference sequence).